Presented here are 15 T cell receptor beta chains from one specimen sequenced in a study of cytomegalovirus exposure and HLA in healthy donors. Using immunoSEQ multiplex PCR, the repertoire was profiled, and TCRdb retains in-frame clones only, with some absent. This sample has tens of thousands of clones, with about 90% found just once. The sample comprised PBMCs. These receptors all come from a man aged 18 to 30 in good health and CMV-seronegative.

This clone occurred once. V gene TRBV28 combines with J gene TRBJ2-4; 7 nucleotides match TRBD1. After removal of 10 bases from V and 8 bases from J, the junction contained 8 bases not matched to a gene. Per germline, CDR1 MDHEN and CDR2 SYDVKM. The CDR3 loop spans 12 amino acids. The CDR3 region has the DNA TGTGCCACCAAAGGACAGGTTGACATTCAGTACTTC. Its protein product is CATKGQVDIQYF.

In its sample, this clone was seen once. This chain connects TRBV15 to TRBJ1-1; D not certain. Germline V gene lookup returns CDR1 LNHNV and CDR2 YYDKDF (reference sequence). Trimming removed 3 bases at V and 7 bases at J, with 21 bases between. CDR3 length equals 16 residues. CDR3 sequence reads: CATSSGHRFSGSEAFF. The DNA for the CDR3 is TGTGCCACCAGCAGTGGTCACAGATTTTCGGGGAGTGAAGCTTTCTTT.

In DNA form, the CDR3 reads TGTGCCAGCAGCTTGGCGGACAGGGAAGATTTAGGGCAGTACTTC. This gives the protein CASSLADREDLGQYF. The J gene is TRBJ2-7, the V gene TRBV5-4, with 8 bases aligning to TRBD1. The CDR3 is made up of 15 amino acids. Germline trimming cut 0 bases from V and 9 bases from J; bases unmatched to any gene: 11. The germline V gene encodes CDR1 SGHNT and CDR2 YYREEE (reference sequence).

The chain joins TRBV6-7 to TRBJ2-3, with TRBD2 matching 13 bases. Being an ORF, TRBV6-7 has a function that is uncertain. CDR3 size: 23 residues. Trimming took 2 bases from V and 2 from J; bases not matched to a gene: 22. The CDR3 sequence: CASSYPNRPKSGTSGAHTDTQYF. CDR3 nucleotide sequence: TGTGCCAGCAGTTACCCTAACCGCCCTAAATCCGGGACTAGCGGGGCCCACACAGATACGCAGTATTTT.

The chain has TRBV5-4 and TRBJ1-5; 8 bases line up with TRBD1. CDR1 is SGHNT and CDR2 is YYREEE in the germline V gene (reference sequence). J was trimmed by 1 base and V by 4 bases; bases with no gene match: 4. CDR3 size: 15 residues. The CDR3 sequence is CASSPGQGSNQPQHF. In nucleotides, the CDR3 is TGTGCCAGCAGCCCCGGACAGGGCAGCAATCAGCCCCAGCATTTT. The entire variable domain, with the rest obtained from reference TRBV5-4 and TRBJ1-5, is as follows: ETGVTQSPTHLIKTRGQQVTLRCSSQSGHNTVSWYQQALGQGPQFIFQYYREEENGRGNFPPRFSGLQFPNYSSELNVNALELDDSALYLCASSPGQGSNQPQHFGDGTRLSIL.

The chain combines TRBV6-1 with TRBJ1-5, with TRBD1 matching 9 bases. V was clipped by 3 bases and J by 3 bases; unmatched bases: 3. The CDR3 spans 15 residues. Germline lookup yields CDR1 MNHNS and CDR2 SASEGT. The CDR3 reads CASSDWTGDNQPQHF. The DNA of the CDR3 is TGTGCCAGCAGTGATTGGACAGGGGACAATCAGCCCCAGCATTTT.

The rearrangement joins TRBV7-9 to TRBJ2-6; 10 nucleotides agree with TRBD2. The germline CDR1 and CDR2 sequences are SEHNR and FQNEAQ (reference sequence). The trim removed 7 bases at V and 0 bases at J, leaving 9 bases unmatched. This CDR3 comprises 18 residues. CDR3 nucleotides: TGTGCCAGCACCGCCATAGCTAGCGGGAGCTCTGGGGCCAACGTCCTGACTTTC. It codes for CASTAIASGSSGANVLTF.

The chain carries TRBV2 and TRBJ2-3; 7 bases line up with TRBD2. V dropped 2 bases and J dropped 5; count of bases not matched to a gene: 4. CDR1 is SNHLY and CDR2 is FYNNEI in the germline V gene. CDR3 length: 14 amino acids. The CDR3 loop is CASSENGRGDTQYF. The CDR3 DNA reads TGTGCCAGCAGTGAAAATGGGAGGGGAGATACGCAGTATTTT.

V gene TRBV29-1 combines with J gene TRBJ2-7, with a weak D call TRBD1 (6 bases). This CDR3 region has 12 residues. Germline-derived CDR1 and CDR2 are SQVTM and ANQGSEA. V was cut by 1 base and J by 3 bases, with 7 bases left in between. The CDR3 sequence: CSVEAQGYEQYF. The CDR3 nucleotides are TGCAGCGTTGAAGCACAGGGCTACGAGCAGTACTTC.

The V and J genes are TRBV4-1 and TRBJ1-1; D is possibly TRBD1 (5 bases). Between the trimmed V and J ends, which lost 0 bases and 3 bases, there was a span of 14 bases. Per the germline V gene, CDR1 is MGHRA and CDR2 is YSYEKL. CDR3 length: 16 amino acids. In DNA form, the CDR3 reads TGCGCCAGCAGCCAAGATCAGGGATGGCTGGACACTGAAGCTTTCTTT. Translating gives CASSQDQGWLDTEAFF.

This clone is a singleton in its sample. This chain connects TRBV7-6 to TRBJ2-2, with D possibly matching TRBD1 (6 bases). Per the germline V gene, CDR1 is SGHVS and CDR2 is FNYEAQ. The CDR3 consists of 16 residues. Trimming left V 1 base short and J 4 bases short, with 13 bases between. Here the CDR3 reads CASSLGQGPGTGELFF. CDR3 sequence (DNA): TGTGCCAGCAGCTTAGGGCAGGGGCCGGGCACCGGGGAGCTGTTTTTT. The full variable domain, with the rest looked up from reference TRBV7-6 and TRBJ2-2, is GAGVSQSPRYKVTKRGQDVALRCDPISGHVSLYWYRQALGQGPEFLTYFNYEAQQDKSGLPNDRFSAERPEGSISTLTIQRTEQRDSAMYRCASSLGQGPGTGELFFGEGSRLTVL.

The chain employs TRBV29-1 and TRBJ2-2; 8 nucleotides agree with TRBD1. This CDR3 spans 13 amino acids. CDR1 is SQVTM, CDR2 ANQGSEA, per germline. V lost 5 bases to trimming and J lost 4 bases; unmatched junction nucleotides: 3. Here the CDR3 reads CSVQQGGTGELFF. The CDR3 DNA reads TGCAGCGTTCAACAGGGGGGCACCGGGGAGCTGTTTTTT.

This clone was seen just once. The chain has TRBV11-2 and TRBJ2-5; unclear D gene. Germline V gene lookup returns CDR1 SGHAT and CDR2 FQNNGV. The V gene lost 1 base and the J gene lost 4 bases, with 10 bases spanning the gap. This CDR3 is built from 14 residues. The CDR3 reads CASSLGSRSETQYF. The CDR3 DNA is TGTGCCAGCAGCTTAGGATCTAGGTCAGAGACCCAGTACTTC.

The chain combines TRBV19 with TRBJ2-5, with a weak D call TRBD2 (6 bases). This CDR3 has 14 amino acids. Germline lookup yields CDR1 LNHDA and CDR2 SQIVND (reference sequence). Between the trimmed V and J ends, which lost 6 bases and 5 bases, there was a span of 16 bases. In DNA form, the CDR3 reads TGTGCCAGTAGCTCTTCCATACGGGGGGAGACCCAGTACTTC. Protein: CASSSSIRGETQYF.

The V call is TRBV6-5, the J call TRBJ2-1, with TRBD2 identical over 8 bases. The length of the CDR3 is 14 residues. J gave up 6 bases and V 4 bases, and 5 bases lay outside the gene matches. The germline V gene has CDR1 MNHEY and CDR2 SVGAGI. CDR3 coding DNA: TGTGCCAGCAGTTCTAGCGGGTACTCCAATGAGCAGTTCTTC. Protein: CASSSSGYSNEQFF.